This TCR beta chain was identified in a study of T cell repertoires in cytomegalovirus infection. At the level of the study: Evidence of both CMV infection and a matching HLA type came from public TCR beta signatures.

Study-wide results and caveats: Ex vivo responses were dominated by HLA-C-restricted CMV-specific TCR beta clonotypes.

CDR1 is SGHAT, CDR2 FQNNGV, per germline. This CDR3 spans 15 amino acids. Trimming shortened V by 5 bases and J by 0 bases, and 11 bases separated the two germline ends. This clonotype was recorded a few times. The antigen is undetermined. MiXCR, run by TCRdb on the reads, gives a single entry per CDR3 protein. This sample has 270,000 or so distinct CDR3 sequences, with 15% to 20% found just once. The V and J genes are TRBV11-2 and TRBJ2-1; D not certain. Sequenced material: CD8+ T cells from PBMCs. This receptor was identified in a human donor in good health (CMV status not recorded). Some clones in this sample may be carry-over from other donors' samples. The CDR3: CASSSLYSSYNEQFF. As DNA, the CDR3 is TGTGCCAGCAGCAGCCTTTATAGCTCCTACAATGAGCAGTTCTTC. The whole variable domain, filled in from reference TRBV11-2 and TRBJ2-1, reads EAGVAQSPRYKIIEKRQSVAFWCNPISGHATLYWYQQILGQGPKLLIQFQNNGVVDDSQLPKDRFSAERLKGVDSTLKIQPAKLEDSAVYLCASSSLYSSYNEQFFGPGTRLTVL.